This T cell receptor beta chain was captured by sequencing in a study of post-analysis software for immune sequencing data. Study background: The courses of disease that were included comprised relapsing-remitting, secondary progressive and progressive-relapsing multiple sclerosis. Whole-study findings and limits: Significantly decreased normalized Chao1 diversity was recorded for multiple sclerosis patients relative to controls. With TRBV5-6, TRBV5-1 and TRBV20-1 included, about 5 TRBV segments were more frequent in patients than in controls.

The TCR beta cDNA libraries contained unique molecular identifiers. A single record per CDR3 protein comes from TCRdb applying MiXCR to the PCR reads. The sample consists of hundreds of thousands of distinct CDR3 sequences, roughly 29% of them appearing once. Turning to this clonotype: Its antigen remains unidentified.

Germline V lookup: CDR1 MNHEY, CDR2 SMNVEV (reference sequence). Trimming cost V 4 bases and J 9 bases, with 19 bases left between them. The CDR3 length is 15 residues. What was sequenced was blood. The genes are TRBV27 and TRBJ2-1, with a tentative D call TRBD2 (7 bases). The receptor was isolated from a girl between 10 and 17 years old with multiple sclerosis. For the CDR3, the DNA is TGTGCCAGCAGTTCCTTCACCCGGGGGGCGGGTGAGCAGTTCTTC. This encodes CASSSFTRGAGEQFF.